Listed below are T cell receptor beta chains from one sample, sequenced in a study of TIL therapy for anti-PD-1-resistant metastatic lung cancer. Only in-frame clones appear in the TCRdb table, and some are missing; sequencing was by immunoSEQ multiplex PCR. The data contain roughly 26,000 clones, 55% to 80% of them singletons. Sequenced here: tumor tissue, sampled at baseline. The receptors stem from a person aged 30 to 80 with non-small cell lung cancer. The CDR3 runs from the conserved cysteine through the conserved F or W. A D gene is named only where the DNA matches it firmly. Clone sizes are given selectively: once, few, many, or a class where the clone is expanded.

v_call,j_call,clone_size,d_call,cdr3_nt,cdr3_aa
TRBV15,TRBJ2-5,once,NA,TGTGCCACCAGCAGAGATCTAGGGGAGACCCAGTACTTC,CATSRDLGETQYF
TRBV9,TRBJ1-2,few,NA,TGTGCCAGCAGCGCCTGGAGGGAGAACTATGGCTACACCTTC,CASSAWRENYGYTF
TRBV7-9,TRBJ2-3,NA,TRBD1,TGTGCCAGCAGCCCCCGGGACAGGGGAGCAGATACGCAGTATTTT,CASSPRDRGADTQYF
TRBV7-8,TRBJ2-3,NA,TRBD2,TGTGCCAGCAGCTTAGAATATACTAGCGGACCCCCGGATACGCAGTATTTT,CASSLEYTSGPPDTQYF
TRBV1,TRBJ2-3,NA,NA,TGCACCAGCAGCCGTACGGTGGGGGATTCTAGCACAGATACGCAGTATTTT,CTSSRTVGDSSTDTQYF
TRBV6-5,TRBJ1-4,NA,NA,TGTGCCAGCAGTTACGCATACGCAACTAATGAAAAACTGTTTTTT,CASSYAYATNEKLFF
TRBV29-1,TRBJ1-4,NA,NA,TGCAGCGTTGGACAGTCTGCGACTCTCGATGAAAAACTGTTTTTT,CSVGQSATLDEKLFF
TRBV7-5,TRBJ1-1,NA,NA,TGTGCCAGAACCCGGGGGGGGACGCCAACGGGGAGTGGCACTGAAGCTTTCTTT,CARTRGGTPTGSGTEAFF
TRBV5-1,TRBJ2-5,once,NA,TGCGCCAGCAGCTCCGAGACCCGTTGGGGGGAGACCCAGTACTTC,CASSSETRWGETQYF
TRBV7-2,TRBJ2-3,NA,TRBD2,TGTGCCAGCAGCTTAGTCGGGACTAGCGGCACAGATACGCAGTATTTT,CASSLVGTSGTDTQYF
TRBV19,TRBJ2-7,NA,NA,TGTGCCAGTAGTATAGACGCGGCACGAGAGCAGTACTTC,CASSIDAAREQYF
TRBV7-3,TRBJ1-6,NA,NA,TGTGCCAGCAGCCCAAATCCGGGTACATCACCCCTCCACTTT,CASSPNPGTSPLHF
TRBV7-2,TRBJ2-1,NA,NA,TGTGCCAGCAGCTTAGAAACCGGGCCCCATGAGCAGTTCTTC,CASSLETGPHEQFF
TRBV7-2,TRBJ2-5,NA,TRBD2,TGTGCCAGCAGCTTGATTAGCGGGCAAGAGACCCAGTACTTC,CASSLISGQETQYF
TRBV29-1,TRBJ1-1,few,TRBD1,TGCAGCGCCCAACAGGGGCGGGACACTGAAGCTTTCTTT,CSAQQGRDTEAFF
TRBV6-1,TRBJ1-2,NA,NA,TGTGCCAGCAGTGAATGGGTGGCGGATGGCTACACCTTC,CASSEWVADGYTF
TRBV29-1,TRBJ2-5,NA,NA,TGCAGCGCCGGGGGCGGCAGGGGGGGTCGGGGCCAAGAGACCCAGTACTTC,CSAGGGRGGRGQETQYF
TRBV6-5,TRBJ2-2,NA,NA,TGTGCCAGCAGTTACTCCTTTCGGTCGAACACCGGGGAGCTGTTTTTT,CASSYSFRSNTGELFF
TRBV10-3,TRBJ1-5,NA,NA,TGTGCCATCAGTGAGGGCCTTTATAGCAATCAGCCCCAGCATTTT,CAISEGLYSNQPQHF
TRBV19,TRBJ1-3,NA,NA,TGTGCCAGTAGTATCCTGGCCAGCGGCCAAGGAAACACCATATATTTT,CASSILASGQGNTIYF
TRBV7-9,TRBJ2-7,NA,NA,TGTGCCAGCAGTATCCCTGGCCAGCCCTACGAGCAGTACTTC,CASSIPGQPYEQYF
TRBV27,TRBJ1-1,NA,TRBD1,TGTGCCAGCAGTTGGCGGTCTGGGACAGGGGATGCTTTCTTT,CASSWRSGTGDAFF
TRBV21-1,TRBJ2-7,NA,NA,TGTGCCAGCAGCAAAGTAAGGACTCCTGCGTGGGGCGAGCAGTACTTC,CASSKVRTPAWGEQYF
TRBV18,TRBJ2-7,few,NA,TGTGCCAGCTCACCACCGCGGCAGGGTGACAGCGCGCAGTACTTC,CASSPPRQGDSAQYF
TRBV5-6,TRBJ1-2,few,NA,TGTGCCAGCAGCTTGTACTGGGGGTATAACTATGGCTACACCTTC,CASSLYWGYNYGYTF
TRBV19,TRBJ2-7,NA,NA,TGTGCCAGTTCTCCACTGCCAAGGGATGAGCAGTACTTC,CASSPLPRDEQYF
TRBV11-3,TRBJ1-4,NA,NA,TGTGCCAGCAGCGTACGAACCGGGACCAATGAAAAACTGTTTTTT,CASSVRTGTNEKLFF
TRBV9,TRBJ1-6,once,NA,TGTGCCAGCAGCGTATCTACAGGCTCCTCGAATAATTCACCCCTCCACTTT,CASSVSTGSSNNSPLHF
TRBV6-5,TRBJ1-2,few,NA,TGTGCCAGCATTGGGACGGACTATGGCTACACCTTC,CASIGTDYGYTF
TRBV27,TRBJ1-1,NA,TRBD1,TGTGCCAGCAGTTCATACCGGGACAGGGGAAAGAACACTGAAGCTTTCTTT,CASSSYRDRGKNTEAFF
TRBV6-1,TRBJ2-1,NA,TRBD2,TGTGCCAGCAGCGCCGGGACTAGCGGGGCCAATGAGCAGTTCTTC,CASSAGTSGANEQFF
TRBV5-6,TRBJ1-1,NA,NA,TGTGCCAGCAGCTTGGAACAGGTTAACACTGAAGCTTTCTTT,CASSLEQVNTEAFF
TRBV4-3,TRBJ2-3,NA,NA,TGCGCCAGCAGCCAAGCCCGGACAGTCGGAGATACGCAGTATTTT,CASSQARTVGDTQYF
TRBV7-6,TRBJ1-1,NA,NA,TGTGCCAGCAGCTACTGGAGGACCGAACCGGCCGGGAGGGGAACTGAAGCTTTCTTT,CASSYWRTEPAGRGTEAFF
TRBV5-1,TRBJ1-1,NA,NA,TGCGCCAGCAGCCCTTTTGGACAGAACACTGAAGCTTTCTTT,CASSPFGQNTEAFF
TRBV9,TRBJ1-1,NA,TRBD1,TGTGCCAGCAGCCTTATAGGGACAGCGAACACTGAAGCTTTCTTT,CASSLIGTANTEAFF
TRBV4-1,TRBJ2-1,few,TRBD1,TGCGCCAGCAGCCAAGACCCGGGACAGGGGTTCAATGAGCAGTTCTTC,CASSQDPGQGFNEQFF
TRBV21-1,TRBJ1-6,few,NA,TGTGCCAGCAGCAAAGCGTCGCCTCGGCCAGGCGTTTCTGGGACCCTCCACTTT,CASSKASPRPGVSGTLHF
TRBV5-1,TRBJ2-7,NA,NA,TGCGCCAGCAGCTCCGAGGGGCAGTCCTACGAGCAGTACTTC,CASSSEGQSYEQYF
TRBV7-2,TRBJ1-1,few,TRBD1,TGTGCCAGCAGCTTCCAGGGGGCGCCGGCTTTCTTT,CASSFQGAPAFF
TRBV2,TRBJ2-5,once,NA,TGTGCCAGCAGACGCCCTGGGACTTCAGGGGGACCAGGGCCTCAAGAGACCCAGTACTTC,CASRRPGTSGGPGPQETQYF
TRBV29-1,TRBJ1-4,NA,TRBD1,TGCAGCGTCCCGGACAGGGAGGGGATGGAGGGCGAAAAACTGTTTTTT,CSVPDREGMEGEKLFF
TRBV6-5,TRBJ2-3,NA,TRBD2,TGTGCCAGCAGTTCTCCGGGACTACTCACAGATACGCAGTATTTT,CASSSPGLLTDTQYF
TRBV7-2,TRBJ2-3,NA,NA,TGTGCCAGCAGCTATAACCCCGGGCGTGATACGCAGTATTTT,CASSYNPGRDTQYF
TRBV27,TRBJ2-6,NA,NA,TGTGCCAGCAGCCCGGGATCCCCTCTTCTGGAGGCCAACGTCCTGACTTTC,CASSPGSPLLEANVLTF
TRBV5-1,TRBJ2-1,NA,TRBD2,TGCGCCAGCAGCTTGTCACTAGCGGGGGGGCTTAGGGAGCAGTTCTTC,CASSLSLAGGLREQFF
TRBV5-1,TRBJ1-5,NA,NA,TGCGCCAGCAGCTTGGGGGACGGTAGAAATCAGCCCCAGCATTTT,CASSLGDGRNQPQHF
TRBV6-5,TRBJ1-1,NA,TRBD1,TGTGCCAGCAGTATGGACAGGGTGAACACTGAAGCTTTCTTT,CASSMDRVNTEAFF
TRBV7-6,TRBJ2-3,NA,TRBD1,TGTGCCAGCAGCTCATACATCGACGGGACAGGGGGTTCAGATACGCAGTATTTT,CASSSYIDGTGGSDTQYF
TRBV7-6,TRBJ1-6,NA,TRBD1,TGTGCCAGCAGCTTAGACGAGGGACAGTCACCCCTCCACTTT,CASSLDEGQSPLHF
TRBV11-2,TRBJ2-5,NA,NA,TGTGCCAGCAGCCTAGGCTGGGGGCACCAAGAGACCCAGTACTTC,CASSLGWGHQETQYF
TRBV5-6,TRBJ1-5,NA,NA,TGTGCCAGCAGCTTTCAGGGGATGGATCAGCCCCAGCATTTT,CASSFQGMDQPQHF
TRBV7-2,TRBJ2-4,once,TRBD1,TGTGCCAGCAGCTTAGACGGACAGGGAGACATTCAGTACTTC,CASSLDGQGDIQYF
TRBV2,TRBJ2-2,NA,TRBD1,TGTGCCAGCCTGGGACAGGGGACCGGGGAGCTGTTTTTT,CASLGQGTGELFF
TRBV27,TRBJ2-7,NA,TRBD2,TGTGCCAGCAGTTTAATTAGGATGGTGACTAGCGGGGGCTCTTCCTACGAGCAGTACTTC,CASSLIRMVTSGGSSYEQYF
TRBV4-2,TRBJ2-2,few,NA,TGTGCCAGCAGCCAATGGGAGGGCAGGGGGAACACCGGGGAGCTGTTTTTT,CASSQWEGRGNTGELFF
TRBV12-5,TRBJ2-2,NA,NA,TGTGCTAGTGGTTTGTCCCGGGAGACGGTCACCGGGGAGCTGTTTTTT,CASGLSRETVTGELFF